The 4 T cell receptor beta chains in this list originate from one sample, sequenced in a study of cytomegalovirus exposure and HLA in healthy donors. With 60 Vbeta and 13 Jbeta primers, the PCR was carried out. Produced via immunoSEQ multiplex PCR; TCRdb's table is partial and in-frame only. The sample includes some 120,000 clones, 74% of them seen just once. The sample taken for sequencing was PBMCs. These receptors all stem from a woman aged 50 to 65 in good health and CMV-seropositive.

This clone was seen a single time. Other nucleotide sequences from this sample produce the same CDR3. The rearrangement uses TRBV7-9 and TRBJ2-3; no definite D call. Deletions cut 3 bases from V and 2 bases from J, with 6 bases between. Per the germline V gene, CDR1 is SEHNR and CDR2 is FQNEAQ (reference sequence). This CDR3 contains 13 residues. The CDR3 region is CASSLLSTDTQYF. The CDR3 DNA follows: TGTGCCAGCAGCTTGTTATCCACAGATACGCAGTATTTT.

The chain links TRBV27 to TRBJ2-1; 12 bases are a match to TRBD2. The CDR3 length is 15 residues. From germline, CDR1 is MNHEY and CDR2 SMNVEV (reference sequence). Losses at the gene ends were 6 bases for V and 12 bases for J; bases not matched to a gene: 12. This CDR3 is CASRTGTSGRARQFF. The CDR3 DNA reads TGTGCCAGCAGAACCGGGACTAGCGGGCGAGCGAGGCAGTTCTTC.

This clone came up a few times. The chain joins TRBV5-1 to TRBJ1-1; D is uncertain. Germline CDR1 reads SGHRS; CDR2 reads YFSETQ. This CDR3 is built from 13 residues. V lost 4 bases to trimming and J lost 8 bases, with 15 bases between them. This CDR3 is CASSPGGGSEAFF. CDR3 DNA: TGCGCCAGCAGCCCCGGAGGCGGATCGGAAGCTTTCTTT.

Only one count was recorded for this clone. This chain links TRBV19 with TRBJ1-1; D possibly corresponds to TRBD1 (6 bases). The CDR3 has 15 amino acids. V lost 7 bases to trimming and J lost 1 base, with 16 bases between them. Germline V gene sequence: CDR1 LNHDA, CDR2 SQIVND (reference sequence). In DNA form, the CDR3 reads TGTGCCAGTAACGACCGGGGCAGGGGGAACACTGAAGCTTTCTTT. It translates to CASNDRGRGNTEAFF.